Below are 8 T cell receptor beta chains sequenced from a single sample in a study of Ad26.COV2.S vaccination and SARS-CoV-2 variants. This sample's treatment: around 19 received Ad26.COV2.S at low or high dose, single or two shots; about five received placebo; per-sample allocation not given. After the first vaccine or placebo injection, samples were drawn on day 63. Method: immunoSEQ multiplex PCR; TCRdb's copy keeps in-frame clones and lacks some. The repertoire holds around 250,000 clones, with 87% as singletons. Sequenced material: peripheral blood, taken in a trial of Ad26.COV2.S vaccine versus placebo. The receptors stem from a person between 18 and 60 years old who received the Ad26.COV2.S COVID-19 vaccine or a placebo.

The chain recombines TRBV7-8 with TRBJ2-3; 8 positions match TRBD2. Germline V gives CDR1 SGHVS, CDR2 FQNEAQ. The CDR3 has 15 amino acids. V trimming: 7 bases; J trimming: 2 bases; junction bases outside the gene matches: 8. The CDR3 sequence is CASIPAGGLTDTQYF. Here the CDR3 DNA reads TGTGCCAGCATCCCCGCGGGGGGCCTCACAGATACGCAGTATTTT.

The CDR3 DNA reads TGTGCCAGCAGCCAAGATGGGGGTCCCTCAGATACGCAGTATTTT. Its protein is CASSQDGGPSDTQYF. V and J are TRBV4-2 and TRBJ2-3; TRBD1 or TRBD2 may be the D gene (5 bases each). CDR1 and CDR2 (germline): LGHNA, YNFKEQ. The CDR3 totals 15 residues. V dropped 0 bases and J dropped 4 bases, with 11 bases sitting between them.

This rearrangement joins TRBV7-9 to TRBJ2-3; D remains unclear. V gave up 5 bases and J gave up 0 bases, with 18 bases separating them. CDR3 length equals 17 residues. The germline gives CDR1 SEHNR, CDR2 FQNEAQ (reference sequence). CDR3 DNA sequence: TGTGCCAGCAGCCTCTCTTCCCTCGGACCCAGCACAGATACGCAGTATTTT. Residues: CASSLSSLGPSTDTQYF.

This rearrangement joins TRBV6-5 to TRBJ2-1, with D possibly TRBD2 on 6 matching bases. This CDR3 spans 13 amino acids. The V end was cut by 10 bases, the J end by 7 bases, with 17 bases between. Germline CDR1 reads MNHEY; CDR2 reads SVGAGI. DNA of the CDR3: TGTGCCACCTCCGTTTTTGCGGGGAATGAGCAGTTCTTC. It translates to CATSVFAGNEQFF.

The V and J genes are TRBV6-4 and TRBJ2-1; D could derive from TRBD1 or TRBD2 (5 bases each). Germline V gene data show CDR1 as MRHNA and CDR2 as SNTAGT. V lost 3 bases and J lost 6, with 15 bases in between. This CDR3 comprises 15 residues. The CDR3 loop is CASSEGVATINEQFF. The CDR3 DNA sequence: TGTGCCAGCAGTGAAGGGGTAGCGACAATCAATGAGCAGTTCTTC.

DNA for the CDR3: TGTGCCAGTAAAAGGTCGTCGGCAATCTACGAGCAGTACTTC. This translates into CASKRSSAIYEQYF. The chain combines TRBV3-1 (or the pseudogene TRBV3-2) with TRBJ2-7; unclear D gene. V lost 9 bases to trimming and J lost 3 bases, with 18 bases between them. Germline V gene lookup returns CDR1 LGHDT and CDR2 YNNKEL (reference sequence). The CDR3 contains 14 residues.

The chain has TRBV27 and TRBJ2-3, with 12 bases identical to TRBD1. Germline V gives CDR1 MNHEY, CDR2 SMNVEV (reference sequence). With 4 bases clipped from V and 5 bases from J, the junction kept 1 base outside the gene matches. There are 14 residues in the CDR3. This CDR3 is CASSWDRGQDTQYF. In DNA, the CDR3 is TGTGCCAGCAGTTGGGACAGGGGGCAAGATACGCAGTATTTT.

The chain joins TRBV7-9 to TRBJ1-5; 10 nucleotides match TRBD1. V was pared by 5 bases and J by 3 bases, with 4 bases of the junction left unmatched. Germline V gene data show CDR1 as SEHNR and CDR2 as FQNEAQ (reference sequence). The CDR3 sequence is 15 residues long. The CDR3 nucleotides read TGTGCCAGCAGCAAGGGACAGGGGATCAATCAGCCCCAGCATTTT. Translating gives CASSKGQGINQPQHF.